This T cell receptor beta chain was sequenced in a study of T cell repertoires in cytomegalovirus infection. Study background: CMV infection and matching HLA type were both indicated by public TCR beta signatures.

This clonotype was recorded at least ten times. The antigen remains undetermined. Whole-study results and caveats: Cumulative frequency of public TCR beta families picked out carriers of CMV plus the relevant HLA. HLA-C-restricted CMV-specific TCR beta clonotypes prevailed in the ex vivo response.

MiXCR, run by TCRdb on the reads, gives a single entry per CDR3 protein. This table has about 300,000 distinct CDR3 sequences, roughly 26% appearing once. CDR3 length: 14 residues. Germline CDR1 reads SEHNR; CDR2 reads FQNEAQ (reference sequence). The germline V and J ends were trimmed by 3 bases and 2 bases, with 10 bases remaining between them. The clonotype originates from a human donor in good health (CMV status not recorded). Some clones in this sample may be carry-over from other donors' samples. J is TRBJ1-2 and V is TRBV7-9; D is uncertain. Specimen: PBMCs. CDR3 region: CASSFSTRNYGYTF. CDR3 DNA sequence: TGTGCCAGCAGCTTCTCGACCCGGAACTATGGCTACACCTTC.